This TCR beta chain was sequenced in a study of CD8+ T cells in alopecia areata. For the study at large: Administration of oral tofacitinib to treated patients was at 5 to 10 mg twice daily.

For this clone: Its antigen is unidentified.

Overall study findings and caveats: Compared with normal scalp, lesional scalp had higher clonality and more expanded CD8+ clones.

Germline values: CDR1 MNHEY, CDR2 SMNVEV (reference sequence). This CDR3 contains 13 residues. V was trimmed by 1 base and J by 9 bases, leaving 10 bases between them. The sequencing template was cDNA reverse transcribed from extracted RNA. Measured with immunoSEQ multiplex PCR; TCRdb has only the in-frame clones, and not every one. The repertoire holds some 100,000 clones, with approximately 52% as singletons. The treatment is: oral pan-JAK inhibitor, 5-10 mg twice daily. Individuals with alopecia areata gave both lesional scalp punch biopsies and peripheral blood for collection. The chain combines TRBV27 with TRBJ1-5; TRBD1 is a possible D gene (6 bases). This receptor was taken from a human donor with alopecia areata. The material sequenced was CD8+ T cells sorted from blood, taken at week 4, from a patient treated with tofacitinib. The CDR3 nucleotides read TGTGCCAGCAGTTTATGGGGGGCAGCGCCCCAGCATTTT. Residues: CASSLWGAAPQHF.